This T cell receptor beta chain is from a study of tumor-infiltrating lymphocytes in primary liver carcinoma. Whole-study context: The patients had histopathologically diagnosed primary liver carcinoma, and their disease was treated by surgical resection. Among the tumors, stages were T1-T3 N0M0 and sizes roughly 4.2 to 11 cm. Study-level results: Overlap between tumor regions exceeded overlap of tumor with adjacent tissue or blood.

Per germline, CDR1 MNHEY and CDR2 SVGEGT. The CDR3 length is 12 residues. TCR beta cDNA was reverse-transcribed from about 500 ng of total RNA. The reaction used a constant-region primer and ProtoScript II reverse transcriptase. Researchers made the TCR beta libraries by running three nested multiplex PCR rounds with slightly modified ARM-PCR. A C-beta reverse primer was combined with TRBV1-TRBV30 forward primers in the first two PCR rounds, and each round had approximately 9 cycles. TCRdb ran MiXCR on the multiplex PCR reads and lists one entry per CDR3 protein. This table has about 210,000 distinct CDR3 sequences, about 65% appearing once. Germline DNA was extracted alongside blood RNA, which was obtained from unsorted whole blood. The patients carried chronic HBV infection and had received no treatment. Concerning this clonotype itself: Its target is unknown. A single base separates this from a much larger clone, so it may be a read error.

The sequence was collected from a woman aged 55 to 70 with primary liver carcinoma and hepatitis B virus infection. Sequencing was done on a sample of peripheral blood. The V and J genes are TRBV6-2 or TRBV6-3 and TRBJ2-7, with D uncertain. The CDR3 DNA sequence: TGTGCCAGCAGCCGCGGCGCCTACGAGCAGTGCTTC. This sequence encodes CASSRGAYEQCF.